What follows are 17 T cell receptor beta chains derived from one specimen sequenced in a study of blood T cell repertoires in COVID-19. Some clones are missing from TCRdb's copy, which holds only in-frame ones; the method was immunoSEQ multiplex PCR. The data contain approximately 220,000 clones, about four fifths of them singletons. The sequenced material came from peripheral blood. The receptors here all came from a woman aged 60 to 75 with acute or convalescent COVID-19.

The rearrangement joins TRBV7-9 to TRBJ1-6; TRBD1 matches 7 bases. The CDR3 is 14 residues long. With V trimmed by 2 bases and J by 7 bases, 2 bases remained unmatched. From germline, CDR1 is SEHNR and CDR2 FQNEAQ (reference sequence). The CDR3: CASSLRGPNSPLHF. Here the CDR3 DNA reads TGTGCCAGCAGCTTAAGGGGGCCAAATTCACCCCTCCACTTT.

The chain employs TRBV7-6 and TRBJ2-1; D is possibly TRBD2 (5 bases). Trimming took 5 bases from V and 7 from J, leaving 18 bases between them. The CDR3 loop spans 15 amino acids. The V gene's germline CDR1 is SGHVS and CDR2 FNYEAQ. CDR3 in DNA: TGTGCCAGCAGCCGAGGACTTCTGCAGCGGAATGAGCAGTTCTTC. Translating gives CASSRGLLQRNEQFF.

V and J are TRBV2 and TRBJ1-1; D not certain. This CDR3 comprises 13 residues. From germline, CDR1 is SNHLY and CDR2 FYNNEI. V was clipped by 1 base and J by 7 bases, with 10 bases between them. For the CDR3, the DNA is TGTGCCAGCAGTGAAGAAAGCCAACTTGAAGCTTTCTTT. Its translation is CASSEESQLEAFF.

CDR3: CASSPDGRYGYTF. In DNA, the CDR3 is TGTGCCAGCAGCCCGGACGGGAGGTATGGCTACACCTTC. The rearrangement uses TRBV6-5 and TRBJ1-2, with no clear D. The CDR3 runs to 13 residues. V was shortened by 6 bases and J by 5 bases, with 13 bases between the two germline ends. Germline CDR1 and CDR2: MNHEY and SVGAGI.

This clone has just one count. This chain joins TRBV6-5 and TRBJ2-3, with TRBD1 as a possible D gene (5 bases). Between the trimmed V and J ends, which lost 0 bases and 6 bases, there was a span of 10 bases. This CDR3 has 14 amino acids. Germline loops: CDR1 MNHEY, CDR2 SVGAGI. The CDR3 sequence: CASSYSDNGDTQYF. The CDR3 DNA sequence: TGTGCCAGCAGTTACTCGGACAATGGGGATACGCAGTATTTT.

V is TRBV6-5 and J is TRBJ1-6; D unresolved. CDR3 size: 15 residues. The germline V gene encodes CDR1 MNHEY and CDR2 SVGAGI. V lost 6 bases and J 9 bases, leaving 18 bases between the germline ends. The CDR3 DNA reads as TGTGCCAGCAGCCCCGAACTCCTAATTGGTTCACCCCTCCACTTT. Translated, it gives CASSPELLIGSPLHF.

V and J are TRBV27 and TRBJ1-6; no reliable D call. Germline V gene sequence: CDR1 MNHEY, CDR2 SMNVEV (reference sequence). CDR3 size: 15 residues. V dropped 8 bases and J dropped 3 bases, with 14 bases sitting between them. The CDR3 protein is CASSSREIYNSPLHF. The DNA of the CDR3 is TGTGCCAGCTCTAGCAGAGAGATCTATAATTCACCCCTCCACTTT.

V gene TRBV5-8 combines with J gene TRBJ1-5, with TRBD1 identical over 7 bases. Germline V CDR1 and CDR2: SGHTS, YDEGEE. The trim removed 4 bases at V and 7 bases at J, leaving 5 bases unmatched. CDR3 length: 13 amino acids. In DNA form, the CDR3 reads TGTGCCAGCAGCCTACAGGGGTGGCAGCCCCAGCATTTT. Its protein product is CASSLQGWQPQHF.

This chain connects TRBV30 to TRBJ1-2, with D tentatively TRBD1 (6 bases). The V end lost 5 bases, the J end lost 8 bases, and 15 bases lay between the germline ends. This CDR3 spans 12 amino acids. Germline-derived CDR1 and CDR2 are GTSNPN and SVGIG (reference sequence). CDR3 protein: CAWVRDIGGYTF. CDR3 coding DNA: TGTGCCTGGGTAAGGGACATCGGCGGCTACACCTTC.

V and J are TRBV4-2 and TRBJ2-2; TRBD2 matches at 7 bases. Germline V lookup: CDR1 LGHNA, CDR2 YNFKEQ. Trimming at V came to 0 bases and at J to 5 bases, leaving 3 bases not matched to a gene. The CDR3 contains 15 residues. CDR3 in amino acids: CASSQDWGGTGELFF. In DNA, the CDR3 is TGTGCCAGCAGCCAAGACTGGGGGGGGACCGGGGAGCTGTTTTTT.

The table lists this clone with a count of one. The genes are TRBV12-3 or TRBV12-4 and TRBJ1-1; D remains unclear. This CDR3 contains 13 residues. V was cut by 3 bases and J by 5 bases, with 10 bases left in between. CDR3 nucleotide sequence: TGTGCCAGCAGTTTCAAGGGAGATACTGAAGCTTTCTTT. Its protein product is CASSFKGDTEAFF.

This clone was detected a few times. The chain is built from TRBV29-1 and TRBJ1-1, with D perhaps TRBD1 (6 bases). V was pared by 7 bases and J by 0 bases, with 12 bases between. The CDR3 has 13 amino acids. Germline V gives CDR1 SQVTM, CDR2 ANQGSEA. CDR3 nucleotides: TGCAGCGCCGGACAGATTATGAACACTGAAGCTTTCTTT. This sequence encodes CSAGQIMNTEAFF.

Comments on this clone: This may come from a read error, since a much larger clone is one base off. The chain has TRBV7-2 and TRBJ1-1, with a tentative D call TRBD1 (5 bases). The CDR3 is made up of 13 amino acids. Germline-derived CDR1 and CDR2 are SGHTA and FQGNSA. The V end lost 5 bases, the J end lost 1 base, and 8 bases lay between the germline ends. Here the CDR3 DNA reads TGTGCCAGCAGCAGAGACAGGAACACTGAAGCTTTCTTT. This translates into CASSRDRNTEAFF.

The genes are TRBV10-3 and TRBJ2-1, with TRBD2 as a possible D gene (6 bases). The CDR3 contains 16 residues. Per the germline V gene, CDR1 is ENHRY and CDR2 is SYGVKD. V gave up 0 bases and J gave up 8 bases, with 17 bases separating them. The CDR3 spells CAISESGAGRGHEQFF. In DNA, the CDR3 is TGTGCCATCAGTGAGTCGGGAGCGGGCAGAGGGCATGAGCAGTTCTTC.

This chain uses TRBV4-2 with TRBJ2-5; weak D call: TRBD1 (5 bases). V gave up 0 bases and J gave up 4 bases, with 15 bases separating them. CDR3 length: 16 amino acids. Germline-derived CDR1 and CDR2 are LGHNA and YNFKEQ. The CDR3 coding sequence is TGTGCCAGCAGCCAAGAGATGGCAGGGCGAGGAGAGACCCAGTACTTC. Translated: CASSQEMAGRGETQYF.

CDR3 DNA: TGTGCCAGCAGTCAACAGGGTTTCAACTATGGCTACACCTTC. Translated: CASSQQGFNYGYTF. The chain recombines TRBV6-5 with TRBJ1-2; a possible D gene is TRBD1 (6 bases). Germline-derived CDR1 and CDR2 are MNHEY and SVGAGI. V dropped 5 bases and J dropped 2 bases, with 12 bases sitting between them. This CDR3 region has 14 residues.

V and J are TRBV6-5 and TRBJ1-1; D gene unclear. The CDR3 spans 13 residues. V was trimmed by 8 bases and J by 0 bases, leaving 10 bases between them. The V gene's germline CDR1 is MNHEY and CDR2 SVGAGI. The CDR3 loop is CASGLLLNTEAFF. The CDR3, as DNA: TGTGCCAGCGGACTCCTCCTGAACACTGAAGCTTTCTTT.